What follows are 27 T cell receptor beta chains derived from one specimen sequenced in a study of blood T cells in healthy people across ages. Primers used in a second PCR of about 6 to 11 cycles were a sample-barcoded 5' primer and a J-beta primer mix. TCRdb re-called the 5' RACE reads with MiXCR, one entry per CDR3 protein. Of roughly 860,000 distinct CDR3 sequences listed, around 62% were seen once; the top ten hold about 27%. Sequences were obtained from blood. The receptors derive from a man aged 30-40 years in good health.

Regarding this clonotype: The junction shows a germline mismatch at one end, possibly a read error. CDR3 sequence: CSDRTGTSGYNEQFF. In DNA form, the CDR3 reads TGTAGTGACCGCACCGGGACTAGCGGCTACAATGAGCAGTTCTTC. The chain employs TRBV20-1 and TRBJ2-1; TRBD2 matches at 11 bases. CDR1 and CDR2 from the germline V gene are DFQATT and SNEGSKA (reference sequence). The length of the CDR3 is 15 residues.

This clonotype was counted only a few times. J is TRBJ2-3 and V is TRBV7-2; tentatively, D is TRBD2 (5 bases). Germline loops: CDR1 SGHTA, CDR2 FQGNSA. Trimming cost V 5 bases and J 5 bases, with 11 bases left between them. The CDR3 consists of 13 residues. In DNA, the CDR3 is TGTGCCAGCAGCGTGAGTCGGGGAGATACGCAGTATTTT. Encoded protein: CASSVSRGDTQYF.

The genes are TRBV9 and TRBJ2-5, with D perhaps TRBD1 (5 bases). The CDR3 is 15 residues long. Trimming removed 2 bases at V and 4 bases at J, with 15 bases between. Germline lookup yields CDR1 SGDLS and CDR2 YYNGEE. Written as DNA, the CDR3 is TGTGCCAGCAGCGTCGACAGTTCTAATTCAGAGACCCAGTACTTC. It codes for CASSVDSSNSETQYF.

This chain uses TRBV9 with TRBJ2-3; 11 bases are shared with TRBD2. Germline CDR1 SGDLS, CDR2 YYNGEE. Germline trimming cut 3 bases from V and 5 bases from J; bases unmatched to any gene: 8. The CDR3 contains 16 residues. The CDR3 reads CASSDSATSGGDTQYF. The CDR3 DNA reads TGTGCCAGCAGCGACTCTGCAACTAGCGGGGGAGATACGCAGTATTTT.

The chain combines TRBV5-1 with TRBJ2-4; 8 bases line up with TRBD2. With 5 bases clipped from V and 7 bases from J, the junction kept 14 bases outside the gene matches. The CDR3 totals 16 residues. The germline gives CDR1 SGHRS, CDR2 YFSETQ. CDR3 DNA: TGCGCCAGCAGTTCGTTCGGAGGGACTAGTACGAACATTCAGTACTTC. This translates into CASSSFGGTSTNIQYF.

This chain uses TRBV9 with TRBJ1-4; D ambiguous. CDR1 is SGDLS and CDR2 is YYNGEE in the germline V gene. V was clipped by 1 base and J by 0 bases, with 7 bases between them. This CDR3 comprises 15 residues. The CDR3, as DNA: TGTGCCAGCAGCGTATCCCCAACAACTAATGAAAAACTGTTTTTT. Amino acids: CASSVSPTTNEKLFF.

The chain is built from TRBV24-1 and TRBJ2-5; a weak D match, TRBD1 (5 bases). Trimming left V 5 bases short and J 6 bases short, with 12 bases between. Germline values: CDR1 KGHDR, CDR2 SFDVKD. The CDR3 consists of 13 residues. The CDR3 region is CATSGYQGKTQYF. CDR3 nucleotides: TGTGCCACCAGTGGATACCAGGGAAAGACCCAGTACTTC.

This clonotype was seen more than once but under ten times. The CDR3: CSASEPPQGEKLFF. The CDR3 nucleotides are TGCAGTGCTAGCGAGCCTCCCCAAGGGGAAAAACTGTTTTTT. This rearrangement joins TRBV20-1 to TRBJ1-4; D call uncertain. Looked up from germline, CDR1 is DFQATT and CDR2 is SNEGSKA (reference sequence). Between the trimmed V and J ends, which lost 3 bases and 8 bases, there was a span of 16 bases. The CDR3 has 14 residues.

This clonotype showed up just a few times. The V call is TRBV5-6, the J call TRBJ1-6; no clear D. The germline V gene encodes CDR1 SGHDT and CDR2 YYEEEE. Trimming took 7 bases from V and 0 from J, leaving 8 bases between them. The CDR3 loop spans 14 amino acids. The CDR3 loop reads CASGPSSYNSPLHF. CDR3 coding DNA: TGTGCCAGCGGGCCGAGCTCCTATAATTCACCCCTCCACTTT.

The chain uses TRBV29-1 and TRBJ1-2; 7 bases are a match to TRBD1. The V segment lost 3 bases and the J segment 8 bases; nucleotides outside the gene matches: 6. Germline assignment: CDR1 SQVTM and CDR2 ANQGSEA. This CDR3 region has 12 residues. Written as DNA, the CDR3 is TGCAGCGTTGATGACAGGGAGGGCGGCTACACCTTC. Translation: CSVDDREGGYTF.

The chain carries TRBV20-1 and TRBJ2-3; D might be TRBD1 (6 bases). V was pared by 6 bases and J by 5 bases, with 12 bases between. From germline, CDR1 is DFQATT and CDR2 SNEGSKA (reference sequence). The CDR3 runs to 12 residues. CDR3: CSALGAGDTQYF. DNA for the CDR3: TGCAGTGCCTTGGGGGCAGGAGATACGCAGTATTTT.

The rearrangement uses TRBV20-1 and TRBJ2-1; no reliable D call. Germline V gene sequence: CDR1 DFQATT, CDR2 SNEGSKA (reference sequence). Trimming removed 3 bases at V and 5 bases at J, with 5 bases between. The CDR3 loop spans 11 amino acids. This CDR3 is CSARDHNEQFF. The DNA of the CDR3 is TGCAGTGCTAGGGACCACAATGAGCAGTTCTTC.

V is TRBV24-1 and J is TRBJ2-4, with a possible D match to TRBD2 (6 bases). Germline-derived CDR1 and CDR2 are KGHDR and SFDVKD. The CDR3 spans 15 residues. Between the trimmed V and J ends, which lost 4 bases and 13 bases, there was a span of 22 bases. The CDR3 is CATSDPGQGSGEQYF. The CDR3 coding sequence is TGTGCCACCAGTGACCCGGGGCAGGGATCGGGAGAGCAGTACTTC.

The chain has TRBV7-9 and TRBJ2-1; a weak D match, TRBD1 (6 bases). The CDR3 totals 16 residues. Germline V lookup: CDR1 SEHNR, CDR2 FQNEAQ (reference sequence). V was trimmed by 2 bases and J by 2 bases, leaving 13 bases between them. The CDR3, as DNA: TGTGCCAGCAGCTTAAAGGCAGGACAGCCCTACAATGAGCAGTTCTTC. Translation gives CASSLKAGQPYNEQFF.

Turning to this clonotype: The conserved phenylalanine or tryptophan normally closing the CDR3 is absent here, so this likely arose from a read error. The rearrangement joins TRBV10-3 to TRBJ2-5; D may be TRBD1 (6 bases). Trimming cost V 5 bases and J 4 bases, with 14 bases left between them. The germline V gene has CDR1 ENHRY and CDR2 SYGVKD. This CDR3 is built from 14 residues. The CDR3 spells CAISFQGKGETQYL. DNA of the CDR3: TGTGCCATCAGTTTTCAGGGGAAGGGAGAGACCCAGTACTTA.

This clonotype was seen more than once but under ten times. The rearrangement joins TRBV5-1 to TRBJ2-7; 7 nucleotides line up with TRBD1. Trimming removed 5 bases from V and 2 bases from J; junction bases left unmatched: 7. Germline values: CDR1 SGHRS, CDR2 YFSETQ. The CDR3 extends over 14 amino acids. The CDR3 sequence: CASRYRQGTYEQYF. CDR3 bases: TGCGCCAGCAGATACCGACAGGGAACCTACGAGCAGTACTTC.

This chain uses TRBV20-1 with TRBJ2-5; D is unclear. The J call is doubtful: the DNA matches TRBJ2-7 better. Germline values: CDR1 DFQATT, CDR2 SNEGSKA (reference sequence). This CDR3 is 14 amino acids long. Written as DNA, the CDR3 is TGCAGTGCAGGGCCCTTATCTAACAGAGACGAGCAGTACTTC. As protein: CSAGPLSNRDEQYF.

The chain recombines TRBV25-1 with TRBJ2-7, with 7 bases identical to TRBD1. CDR3 length equals 14 residues. V trimming: 5 bases; J trimming: 2 bases; junction bases outside the gene matches: 6. Germline V CDR1 and CDR2: MGHDK, SYGVNS. The CDR3 reads CASSPWDSPYEQYF. The CDR3 DNA is TGTGCCAGCAGTCCATGGGACAGCCCCTACGAGCAGTACTTC.

This chain connects TRBV29-1 to TRBJ2-2, with 7 bases matching TRBD2. Germline assignment: CDR1 SQVTM and CDR2 ANQGSEA. V gave up 6 bases and J gave up 7 bases; unmatched junction bases: 8. The CDR3 is 13 residues long. The CDR3 DNA reads as TGCAGCGTAGGGGAGGGGCCTGGCGGGGAGCTGTTTTTT. Amino acid sequence: CSVGEGPGGELFF.

Turning to this clonotype: A read error may explain this, as a much larger clone is one base away. The chain recombines TRBV7-2 with TRBJ2-7; no firm D call. V was trimmed by 2 bases and J by 6 bases, leaving 8 bases between them. CDR3 size: 12 residues. The germline gives CDR1 SGHTA, CDR2 FQGNSA. The CDR3 bases are TGTACCAGCAGCTTAACCGGGTTCGAGCAGTACTTC. Translated: CTSSLTGFEQYF.

The chain links TRBV29-1 to TRBJ1-2; possibly TRBD1 for D (5 bases). CDR3 length equals 15 residues. Germline loops: CDR1 SQVTM, CDR2 ANQGSEA. V lost 2 bases and J lost 3, with 16 bases in between. This chain's CDR3 is CSVEKARETDYGYTF. CDR3 nucleotides: TGCAGCGTTGAAAAAGCCCGCGAGACAGACTATGGCTACACCTTC.

The chain joins TRBV6-1 to TRBJ2-5, with D unclear. Per germline, CDR1 MNHNS and CDR2 SASEGT. This CDR3 is 12 amino acids long. V was clipped by 0 bases and J by 2 bases, with 1 base between them. CDR3 DNA: TGTGCCAGCAGTGAAGCACAAGAGACCCAGTACTTC. Its translation is CASSEAQETQYF.

DNA of the CDR3: TGTGCCAGCAGCTTAGTCGAGGACAGCCATTCACCCCTCCACTTT. As protein: CASSLVEDSHSPLHF. V is TRBV7-2 and J is TRBJ1-6; the D gene is possibly TRBD1 (6 bases). V lost 1 base to trimming and J lost 8 bases, with 12 bases between them. Germline assignment: CDR1 SGHTA and CDR2 FQGNSA. The CDR3 consists of 15 residues.

The rearrangement joins TRBV20-1 to TRBJ1-2, with 10 nucleotides matching TRBD1. The CDR3 contains 15 residues. With V trimmed by 4 bases and J by 3 bases, 8 bases remained unmatched. The V gene's germline CDR1 is DFQATT and CDR2 SNEGSKA (reference sequence). CDR3: CSAKGWGTGDYGYTF. Here the CDR3 DNA reads TGCAGTGCTAAAGGTTGGGGGACAGGGGACTATGGCTACACCTTC.

The V gene is TRBV29-1, the J gene TRBJ2-1, with TRBD2 matching over 8 bases. The CDR3 loop spans 14 amino acids. V lost 7 bases to trimming and J lost 2 bases; unmatched junction nucleotides: 7. CDR1 is SQVTM and CDR2 is ANQGSEA in the germline V gene. In DNA, the CDR3 is TGCAGCGGGCTAGGCGGGGGGACCTACAATGAGCAGTTCTTC. It is translated as CSGLGGGTYNEQFF.

The CDR3 region is CATSRSRDSIYEQYF. The CDR3 DNA sequence: TGTGCCACCAGCAGATCCCGGGACAGCATCTACGAGCAGTACTTC. The chain has TRBV15 and TRBJ2-7, with 7 bases fitting TRBD1. V shed 2 bases and J 3 bases; nucleotides not matched to a gene: 7. The germline V gene encodes CDR1 LNHNV and CDR2 YYDKDF (reference sequence). CDR3 length: 15 amino acids.

J is TRBJ1-5 and V is TRBV6-6; D perhaps matches TRBD1 (6 bases). Germline loops: CDR1 MNHNY, CDR2 SVGAGI (reference sequence). V was pared by 2 bases and J by 0 bases, with 11 bases between. The CDR3 loop spans 16 amino acids. CDR3 sequence: CASSYTGPYSNQPQHF. For the CDR3, the DNA is TGTGCCAGCAGTTACACAGGGCCTTATAGCAATCAGCCCCAGCATTTT.